Following are 31 T cell receptor beta chains from one sample sequenced in a study of OX40 agonist ivuxolimab in advanced cancers. Data came from immunoSEQ multiplex PCR; TCRdb stores just in-frame clones and leaves some out. This sample has about 45,000 clones; roughly 94% occur once, and the top ten carry approximately 10%. Here the sequenced sample was CD4+ or CD8+ T cells sorted from blood, taken in a trial of the OX40 agonist ivuxolimab. All receptors derive from an adult with an advanced solid tumor such as melanoma, head and neck, liver or kidney cancer.

The gene calls are TRBV7-2 and TRBJ2-3; TRBD2 aligns across 11 bases. V shed 5 bases and J 4 bases; nucleotides not matched to a gene: 5. Germline V gene data show CDR1 as SGHTA and CDR2 as FQGNSA. The CDR3 has 15 amino acids. CDR3 sequence (DNA): TGTGCCAGCAGCATAACTAGCGGGAGCGCAGATACGCAGTATTTT. Protein: CASSITSGSADTQYF.

The chain joins TRBV7-9 to TRBJ2-7; D not resolved. CDR1 SEHNR and CDR2 FQNEAQ come from the germline V gene (reference sequence). Trimming took 3 bases from V and 0 from J, leaving 12 bases between them. There are 15 residues in the CDR3. The CDR3 DNA follows: TGTGCCAGCAGCTTTCTCCACAGCCCCTCCTACGAGCAGTACTTC. As protein: CASSFLHSPSYEQYF.

The gene calls are TRBV11-2 and TRBJ2-7; 9 positions agree with TRBD2. The CDR3 has 16 residues. V shed 1 base and J 2 bases; nucleotides not matched to a gene: 6. Germline V CDR1 and CDR2: SGHAT, FQNNGV. CDR3 DNA sequence: TGTGCCAGCAGCTTAGGCGGGAGGGGGGGCACCTACGAGCAGTACTTC. Amino acid sequence: CASSLGGRGGTYEQYF.

The rearrangement links TRBV9 to TRBJ1-1, with 9 nucleotides matching TRBD1. Trimming removed 0 bases from V and 3 bases from J; junction bases left unmatched: 0. The length of the CDR3 is 14 residues. CDR1 SGDLS and CDR2 YYNGEE come from the germline V gene. This chain's CDR3 is CASSVGQGDTEAFF. In DNA form, the CDR3 reads TGTGCCAGCAGCGTAGGACAGGGGGACACTGAAGCTTTCTTT.

This clone was seen a single time. J is TRBJ2-1 and V is TRBV2; 11 nucleotides match TRBD2. Per germline, CDR1 SNHLY and CDR2 FYNNEI. The CDR3 extends over 16 amino acids. With 0 bases clipped from V and 7 bases from J, the junction kept 5 bases outside the gene matches. CDR3 sequence (DNA): TGTGCCAGCAGTGAAGCGCTTAGCGGGGGGGATAATGAGCAGTTCTTC. Its protein product is CASSEALSGGDNEQFF.

The chain couples TRBV19 to TRBJ1-4; D unresolved. From germline, CDR1 is LNHDA and CDR2 SQIVND (reference sequence). The CDR3 length is 15 residues. Deletions cut 5 bases from V and 0 bases from J, with 10 bases between. This chain's CDR3 is CASSGGRATNEKLFF. CDR3 coding DNA: TGTGCCAGTAGTGGCGGGAGAGCAACTAATGAAAAACTGTTTTTT.

The chain carries TRBV7-2 and TRBJ2-1, with D perhaps matching TRBD2 (7 bases). In germline, CDR1 is SGHTA, CDR2 FQGNSA. The CDR3 is 15 residues long. Trimming removed 5 bases from V and 2 bases from J, with 13 bases in between. This chain's CDR3 is CASSLLGGAYNEQFF. The CDR3 DNA is TGTGCCAGCAGCCTACTAGGGGGGGCCTACAATGAGCAGTTCTTC.

This chain links TRBV27 with TRBJ1-1; 9 positions match TRBD1. Per germline, CDR1 MNHEY and CDR2 SMNVEV (reference sequence). The V gene end was trimmed by 6 bases and the J gene end by 4 bases; junction bases not matched to a gene: 3. The CDR3 loop spans 13 amino acids. The CDR3 protein is CASRTGGVTEAFF. The CDR3 DNA sequence: TGTGCCAGCAGGACAGGGGGGGTCACTGAAGCTTTCTTT.

The chain is built from TRBV19 and TRBJ2-7; 10 bases match TRBD2. The CDR3 is 15 amino acids. Germline CDR1 is LNHDA and CDR2 is SQIVND (reference sequence). J lost 0 bases, V lost 1 base, and 0 bases had no gene match. DNA for the CDR3: TGTGCCAGTAGTATAGCTAGCGGGAGCTCCTACGAGCAGTACTTC. It encodes CASSIASGSSYEQYF.

The CDR3 DNA follows: TGTGCCAGTAGCCGATTAGACAGGTACAATCAGCCCCAGCATTTT. Amino acid sequence: CASSRLDRYNQPQHF. The chain is built from TRBV19 and TRBJ1-5; D perhaps matches TRBD1 (6 bases). With 6 bases removed from V and 3 bases from J, the gap between germline ends came to 15 bases. The CDR3 sequence is 15 residues long. Germline loops: CDR1 LNHDA, CDR2 SQIVND (reference sequence).

The genes are TRBV7-8 and TRBJ2-1; 7 bases align to TRBD2. Germline values: CDR1 SGHVS, CDR2 FQNEAQ. Unmatched junction bases numbered 10, after V lost 7 bases and J lost 7 bases. This CDR3 is built from 14 residues. The CDR3 reads CASKGTISLNEQFF. The CDR3 DNA sequence: TGTGCCAGCAAGGGGACTATCTCTCTAAATGAGCAGTTCTTC.

As regards this clone: The same CDR3 can be traced to other DNA sequences in this sample. V usage is TRBV2 and J usage is TRBJ2-2; D is uncertain. The germline gives CDR1 SNHLY, CDR2 FYNNEI. The CDR3 covers 13 residues. Between the trimmed V and J ends, which lost 3 bases and 3 bases, there was a span of 5 bases. CDR3 nucleotide sequence: TGTGCCAGCAGTGAGGCCGACACCGGGGAGCTGTTTTTT. Translating it yields CASSEADTGELFF.

CDR3 region: CASSEWDRGSLNYGYTF. DNA for the CDR3: TGTGCCAGCAGTGAATGGGACAGGGGGTCCCTTAACTATGGCTACACCTTC. The gene calls are TRBV25-1 and TRBJ1-2; 11 bases map to TRBD1. Germline trimming cut 1 base from V and 1 base from J; bases unmatched to any gene: 5. Germline CDR1 reads MGHDK; CDR2 reads SYGVNS. The CDR3 has 17 amino acids.

The chain combines TRBV19 with TRBJ2-3, with D possibly being TRBD1 (5 bases). The V gene lost 8 bases and the J gene lost 3 bases, with 12 bases spanning the gap. Germline V lookup: CDR1 LNHDA, CDR2 SQIVND (reference sequence). The CDR3 covers 13 residues. CDR3 DNA sequence: TGTGCCAGTCATGGGGCACATACAGATACGCAGTATTTT. Amino acids: CASHGAHTDTQYF.

This chain connects TRBV5-6 to TRBJ1-3; D not certain. The CDR3 loop spans 17 amino acids. Deletions cut 0 bases from V and 0 bases from J, with 13 bases between. Germline V gene data show CDR1 as SGHDT and CDR2 as YYEEEE. CDR3 DNA sequence: TGTGCCAGCAGCTTGGTCCGGGCTCCGTACTCTGGAAACACCATATATTTT. It yields the protein CASSLVRAPYSGNTIYF.

This sequence joins TRBV7-9 and TRBJ1-1; D may be TRBD1 (5 bases). The CDR3 length is 15 residues. Trimming cost V 4 bases and J 0 bases, with 12 bases left between them. Germline assignment: CDR1 SEHNR and CDR2 FQNEAQ (reference sequence). CDR3 sequence (DNA): TGTGCCAGCAGCTCGGACTGGGGCATGAACACTGAAGCTTTCTTT. Encoded protein: CASSSDWGMNTEAFF.

The chain couples TRBV10-3 to TRBJ1-1, with TRBD1 matching over 8 bases. The CDR3 spans 13 residues. Germline V gene data show CDR1 as ENHRY and CDR2 as SYGVKD. The V segment lost 8 bases and the J segment 0 bases; nucleotides outside the gene matches: 2. DNA for the CDR3: TGTGCCATCGGGACAGGTATGAACACTGAAGCTTTCTTT. This codes for CAIGTGMNTEAFF.

The CDR3 here is CATSAARATNEKLFF. CDR3 in DNA: TGTGCCACCAGCGCCGCGAGGGCAACTAATGAAAAACTGTTTTTT. The chain has TRBV15 and TRBJ1-4; no firm D call. The CDR3 length is 15 residues. Germline V lookup: CDR1 LNHNV, CDR2 YYDKDF (reference sequence). Trimming stripped 5 bases from V and 0 bases from J, with 10 bases between.

This CDR3 is CASSLSRTGGREAFF. The CDR3 DNA is TGTGCCAGCAGCTTATCCCGGACAGGGGGGAGAGAAGCTTTCTTT. This sequence joins TRBV11-1 and TRBJ1-1; 10 nucleotides line up with TRBD1. Germline trimming cut 2 bases from V and 8 bases from J; bases unmatched to any gene: 8. In germline, CDR1 is SGHAT, CDR2 FQDESV (reference sequence). The length of the CDR3 is 15 residues.

The chain joins TRBV7-6 to TRBJ1-1, with 9 bases matching TRBD1. CDR3 size: 15 residues. After removal of 5 bases from V and 1 base from J, the junction contained 5 bases not matched to a gene. Germline V lookup: CDR1 SGHVS, CDR2 FNYEAQ. The CDR3: CASSLRDRANTEAFF. The CDR3, as DNA: TGTGCCAGCAGCCTACGGGACAGGGCGAACACTGAAGCTTTCTTT.

The chain employs TRBV4-1 and TRBJ2-1, with 8 bases aligning to TRBD2. This CDR3 has 18 residues. V trimming: 0 bases; J trimming: 0 bases; junction bases outside the gene matches: 7. Germline V gene data show CDR1 as MGHRA and CDR2 as YSYEKL. The CDR3 DNA reads as TGCGCCAGCAGCCAAGATGCCCTAGCGGGTATCTCCTACAATGAGCAGTTCTTC. Its translation is CASSQDALAGISYNEQFF.

The chain links TRBV6-4 to TRBJ1-6; D unresolved. The V end lost 3 bases, the J end lost 10 bases, and 10 bases lay between the germline ends. Looked up from germline, CDR1 is MRHNA and CDR2 is SNTAGT. This CDR3 has 13 amino acids. The CDR3 DNA reads TGTGCCAGCAGTGAGGCACCACGCTCACCCCTCCACTTT. It translates to CASSEAPRSPLHF.

On this clone: The same CDR3 arises from other DNA sequences in this sample as well. J is TRBJ2-7 and V is TRBV19; 9 nucleotides agree with TRBD1. With 3 bases clipped from V and 3 bases from J, the junction kept 3 bases outside the gene matches. Per germline, CDR1 LNHDA and CDR2 SQIVND (reference sequence). This CDR3 spans 14 amino acids. The CDR3 is CASSIGTGNYEQYF. CDR3 DNA sequence: TGTGCCAGTAGTATCGGGACAGGGAACTACGAGCAGTACTTC.

The rearrangement joins TRBV6-5 to TRBJ2-1; D remains ambiguous. The CDR3 loop spans 12 amino acids. Germline CDR1 MNHEY, CDR2 SVGAGI. The ends were cut back, 5 bases at V and 11 bases at J, with 13 bases in the middle. The chain's CDR3 is CASSGAGPQQFF. DNA for the CDR3: TGTGCCAGCAGTGGAGCCGGGCCGCAGCAGTTCTTC.

The rearrangement uses TRBV6-6 and TRBJ1-5; D is unresolved. The CDR3 runs 14 residues. The germline V and J ends were trimmed by 4 bases and 2 bases, with 9 bases remaining between them. Germline loops: CDR1 MNHNY, CDR2 SVGAGI (reference sequence). CDR3 loop: CASSFDQGNQPQHF. The CDR3 DNA reads TGTGCCAGCAGTTTTGACCAGGGCAATCAGCCCCAGCATTTT.

This chain connects TRBV2 to TRBJ1-1; TRBD1 agrees at 7 bases. The CDR3 contains 14 residues. V shed 6 bases, J shed 1 base, and the junction held 5 bases outside the gene matches. The germline V gene has CDR1 SNHLY and CDR2 FYNNEI. This CDR3 is CASSEGAENTEAFF. Written as DNA, the CDR3 is TGTGCCAGCAGCGAGGGGGCGGAGAACACTGAAGCTTTCTTT.

This clone is a singleton in its sample. The CDR3 DNA sequence: TGTGCCAGTAGTATAGCGAGTAGCGGATACCAGTACTTC. Its protein product is CASSIASSGYQYF. This sequence joins TRBV19 and TRBJ2-5; D is possibly TRBD2 (6 bases). The germline gives CDR1 LNHDA, CDR2 SQIVND (reference sequence). Trimming shortened V by 1 base and J by 10 bases, and 13 bases separated the two germline ends. There are 13 residues in the CDR3.

The chain couples TRBV23-1 to TRBJ1-2, with D unresolved. TRBV23-1 is noted as an ORF with a role that remains uncertain. The CDR3 runs 14 residues. V shed 7 bases and J shed 5 bases, with 17 bases lying between them. The CDR3 protein is CASTPHSPCYGYTF. CDR3 in DNA: TGCGCCAGCACCCCACATTCTCCCTGTTATGGCTACACCTTC.

The genes are TRBV7-3 and TRBJ2-1; a possible D gene is TRBD2 (6 bases). CDR1 SGHTA and CDR2 FQGTGA come from the germline V gene. This CDR3 region has 16 residues. Trimming removed 2 bases at V and 2 bases at J, with 13 bases between. The CDR3 sequence is CASSLAAGIPYNEQFF. In nucleotides, the CDR3 is TGTGCCAGCAGCTTAGCGGCGGGGATACCCTACAATGAGCAGTTCTTC.

J is TRBJ1-4 and V is TRBV7-8, with D perhaps TRBD1 (5 bases). Germline V CDR1 and CDR2: SGHVS, FQNEAQ. This CDR3 has 15 amino acids. The V and J ends lost 5 bases and 2 bases respectively, with 12 bases between them. This CDR3 reads CASSPTDSTNEKLFF. CDR3 DNA: TGTGCCAGCAGCCCGACAGATTCGACTAATGAAAAACTGTTTTTT.

The genes are TRBV5-6 and TRBJ2-7; D gene ambiguous. Germline CDR1 and CDR2: SGHDT and YYEEEE. This CDR3 spans 14 amino acids. Trimming cost V 4 bases and J 2 bases, with 13 bases left between them. The CDR3: CASSPDGAAYEQYF. The DNA for the CDR3 is TGTGCCAGCAGCCCGGACGGCGCGGCCTACGAGCAGTACTTC.